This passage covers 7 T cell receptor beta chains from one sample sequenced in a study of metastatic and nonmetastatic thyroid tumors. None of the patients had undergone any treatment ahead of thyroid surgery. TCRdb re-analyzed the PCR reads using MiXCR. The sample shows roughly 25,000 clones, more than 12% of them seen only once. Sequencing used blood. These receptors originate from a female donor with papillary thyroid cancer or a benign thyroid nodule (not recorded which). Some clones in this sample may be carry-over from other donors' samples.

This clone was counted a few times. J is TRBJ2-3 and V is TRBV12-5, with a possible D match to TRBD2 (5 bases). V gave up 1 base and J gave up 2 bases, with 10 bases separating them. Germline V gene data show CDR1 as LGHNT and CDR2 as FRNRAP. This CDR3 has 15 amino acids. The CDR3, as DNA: TGTGCTAGTGGTTTGGGGGCCGGGAACACAGATACGCAGTATTTT. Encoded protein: CASGLGAGNTDTQYF.

CDR3 residues: CASSFIGDRNSPLHF. The CDR3 bases are TGTGCCAGCAGCTTCATCGGGGACAGAAATTCACCCCTCCACTTT. V usage is TRBV11-2 and J usage is TRBJ1-6; 7 bases map to TRBD1. Germline V gene sequence: CDR1 SGHAT, CDR2 FQNNGV. CDR3 size: 15 residues. Trimming removed 3 bases from V and 7 bases from J; junction bases left unmatched: 6.

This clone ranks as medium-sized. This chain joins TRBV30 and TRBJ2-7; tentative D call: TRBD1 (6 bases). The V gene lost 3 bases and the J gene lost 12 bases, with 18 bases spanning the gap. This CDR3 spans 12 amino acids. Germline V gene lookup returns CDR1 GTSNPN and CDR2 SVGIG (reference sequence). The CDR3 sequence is CAWREQGPSVYF. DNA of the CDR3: TGTGCCTGGAGGGAACAGGGCCCCTCGGTGTACTTC.

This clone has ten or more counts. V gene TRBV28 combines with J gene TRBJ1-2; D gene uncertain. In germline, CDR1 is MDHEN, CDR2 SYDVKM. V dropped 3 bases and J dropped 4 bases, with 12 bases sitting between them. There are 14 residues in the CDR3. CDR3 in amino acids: CASSFFGSFYGYTF. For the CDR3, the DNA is TGTGCCAGCAGTTTTTTCGGGTCATTCTATGGCTACACCTTC.

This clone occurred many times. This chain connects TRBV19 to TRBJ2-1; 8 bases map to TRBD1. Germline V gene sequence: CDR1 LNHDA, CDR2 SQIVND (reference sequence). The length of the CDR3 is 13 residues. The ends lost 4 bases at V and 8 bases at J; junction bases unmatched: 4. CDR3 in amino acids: CASSRTGIDEQFF. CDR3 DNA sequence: TGTGCCAGTAGTAGGACAGGGATAGATGAGCAGTTCTTC.

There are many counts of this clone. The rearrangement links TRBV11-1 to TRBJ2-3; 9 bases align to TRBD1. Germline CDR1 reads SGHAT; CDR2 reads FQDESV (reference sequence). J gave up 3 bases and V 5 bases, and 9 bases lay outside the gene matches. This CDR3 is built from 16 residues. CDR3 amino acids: CASSPGSGTGTDTQYF. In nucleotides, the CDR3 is TGTGCCAGCAGCCCCGGGTCCGGGACAGGGACAGATACGCAGTATTTT.

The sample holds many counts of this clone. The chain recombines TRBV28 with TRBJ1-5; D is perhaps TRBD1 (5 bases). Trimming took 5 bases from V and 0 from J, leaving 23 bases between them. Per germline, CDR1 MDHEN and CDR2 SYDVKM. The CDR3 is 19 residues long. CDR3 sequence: CASSTLGGRAVYSNQPQHF. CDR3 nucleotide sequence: TGTGCCAGCAGTACCCTGGGGGGGAGAGCAGTTTATAGCAATCAGCCCCAGCATTTT.